These T cell receptor beta chains were read from a single sample in a study of CD8+ T cells in alopecia areata. Method: immunoSEQ multiplex PCR; TCRdb's copy keeps in-frame clones and lacks some. The sample lists 150,000 or so clones, over 45% occurring once. Sequences were obtained from CD4+ T cells sorted from blood. These receptors were obtained from a human donor with alopecia areata. Each CDR3 is given with its conserved first and last residue. The D gene is left open where the match is weak. Expanded clones are given a class, and other clones once, few, many or no size at all.

TRBV5-1	TRBJ2-7	TRBD2	-	TGCGCCAGCAGCATGACTAGCGGGAGTCGGGACTACGAGCAGTACTTC	CASSMTSGSRDYEQYF
TRBV29-1	TRBJ1-5	-	few	TGCAGCGCCGAACTAGGGGGGCCCAATCAGCCCCAGCATTTT	CSAELGGPNQPQHF
TRBV14	TRBJ2-1	-	few	TGTGCCAGCAGCCAAGCGCTAGTGCACTTCTTC	CASSQALVHFF
TRBV6-6	TRBJ2-7	TRBD1	-	TGTGCCAGCAGTCTTCGGCGCTGGACAGGGGTCTACGAGCAGTACTTC	CASSLRRWTGVYEQYF
TRBV29-1	TRBJ2-2	TRBD1	once	TGCAGCGCAGCCAAGGGACAGGGGTTAGGGACCGGGGAGCTGTTTTTT	CSAAKGQGLGTGELFF
TRBV5-1	TRBJ2-7	-	-	TGCGCCAGCAGCTTGGGACAGTCTACCTACGAGCAGTACTTC	CASSLGQSTYEQYF
TRBV29-1	TRBJ2-7	TRBD1	-	TGCAGCGTTGAACAGCCCAGGGGGCGCGGAGACGAGCAGTACTTC	CSVEQPRGRGDEQYF
TRBV28	TRBJ1-1	-	-	TGTGCCAGCAGTTTGTCCAGGGCTCGATCGGCTTTCTTT	CASSLSRARSAFF
TRBV27	TRBJ1-2	TRBD1	-	TGTGCCAGCAGTTTTGCAGGGGGCGGCTACACCTTC	CASSFAGGGYTF
TRBV28	TRBJ2-7	-	-	TGTGCCAGCAGCCGTGTTCCGCCGTACGAGCAGTACTTC	CASSRVPPYEQYF
TRBV5-1	TRBJ1-5	-	once	TGCGCCAGCAGCTCCCAGGGAGGGAGCAATCAGCCCCAGCATTTT	CASSSQGGSNQPQHF
TRBV5-1	TRBJ1-5	-	-	TGCGCCAGCAGCTTGGTTGGAGATCAGCCCCAGCATTTT	CASSLVGDQPQHF
TRBV7-9	TRBJ2-3	-	few	TGTGCCAGCAGCTTAATCACAGATACGCAGTATTTT	CASSLITDTQYF
TRBV5-4	TRBJ2-3	-	-	TGTGCCAGCAGCTTAGCTGCTAGCCGGGATACGCAGTATTTT	CASSLAASRDTQYF
TRBV29-1	TRBJ1-4	-	once	TGCAGCGTTGCCAAGACTAATGAAAAACTGTTTTTT	CSVAKTNEKLFF
TRBV9	TRBJ2-3	TRBD2	-	TGTGCCAGCAGCGTAGGGGGACTAGTCTCGGATACGCAGTATTTT	CASSVGGLVSDTQYF
TRBV4-1	TRBJ2-1	-	-	TGCGCCAGCAGCCAAGGTAGCGCTAATGAGCAGTTCTTC	CASSQGSANEQFF
TRBV25-1	TRBJ1-1	-	-	TGTGCCAGCAGGATGGCGAGGGCCAGTGAAGCTTTCTTT	CASRMARASEAFF